This T cell receptor beta chain came from a study of cytomegalovirus exposure and HLA in healthy donors. Study context: The early release's HLA-typed donors yielded 78 million or so unique TCRs.

Germline V gives CDR1 SGHRS, CDR2 YFSETQ. Trimming cost V 3 bases and J 0 bases, with 6 bases left between them. CDR3 length equals 13 residues. This clone was counted only a few times. As yet, its antigen is unknown. Study-wide findings and caveats: The authors excluded some V segments, including TRBV6-2 and TRBV6-3, as indistinguishable. Data from an earlier analysis indicated that most TCR beta V segments were productive either about 90% or about 30% of the time.

PCR used 60 Vbeta primers and 13 Jbeta primers. Sequencing used immunoSEQ multiplex PCR; TCRdb keeps in-frame clones, though not all of them. The repertoire consists of roughly 120,000 clones, with 15% occurring once and the leading ten covering over 1.5%. The rearrangement uses TRBV5-1 and TRBJ2-5; tentative D call: TRBD1 (5 bases). Sequenced sample: PBMCs. This TCR came from a young woman in good health and CMV-seronegative. CDR3 coding DNA: TGCGCCAGCAGCTCGGACAACCAAGAGACCCAGTACTTC. This translates into CASSSDNQETQYF. The complete variable domain, with remaining parts taken from reference TRBV5-1 and TRBJ2-5, reads KAGVTQTPRYLIKTRGQQVTLSCSPISGHRSVSWYQQTPGQGLQFLFEYFSETQRNKGNFPGRFSGRQFSNSRSEMNVSTLELGDSALYLCASSSDNQETQYFGPGTRLLVL.